This entry lists 30 T cell receptor beta chains sequenced from one sample in a study of blood T cell repertoires in COVID-19. Here immunoSEQ multiplex PCR was the method, and the copy in TCRdb shows in-frame clones only, minus some. Among 200,000 or so clones, nearly 90% were seen once, and the ten largest hold 10% to 14%. Sequenced material: PBMCs or T cells enriched from blood (not recorded which). The receptors were sampled from a man in his thirties or forties who had recovered from COVID-19.

The chain has TRBV2 and TRBJ2-7; 7 bases match TRBD2. Looked up from germline, CDR1 is SNHLY and CDR2 is FYNNEI. This CDR3 contains 16 residues. Unmatched junction bases numbered 13, after V lost 8 bases and J lost 0 bases. The CDR3 DNA follows: TGTGCCAGCCGGCCCCTGAATAGCGGGCACTCCTACGAGCAGTACTTC. Translated, it gives CASRPLNSGHSYEQYF.

The V gene is TRBV6-2 or TRBV6-3, the J gene TRBJ1-1; D remains unclear. This CDR3 contains 13 residues. V lost 2 bases and J lost 1, with 5 bases in between. The germline gives CDR1 MNHEY, CDR2 SVGEGT. As DNA, the CDR3 is TGTGCCAGCAGTTACGGCCCGAACACTGAAGCTTTCTTT. Translation gives CASSYGPNTEAFF.

The chain uses TRBV4-1 and TRBJ2-5; weak D call: TRBD2 (6 bases). V was shortened by 0 bases and J by 4 bases, with 15 bases between the two germline ends. The germline V gene encodes CDR1 MGHRA and CDR2 YSYEKL. This CDR3 has 16 residues. The DNA of the CDR3 is TGCGCCAGCAGCCAAGATGATGGGACTTTGGGAGAGACCCAGTACTTC. The encoded protein is CASSQDDGTLGETQYF.

The chain uses TRBV24-1 and TRBJ1-1, with TRBD1 as a possible D gene (5 bases). From germline, CDR1 is KGHDR and CDR2 SFDVKD. Trimming shortened V by 2 bases and J by 9 bases, and 15 bases separated the two germline ends. This CDR3 comprises 14 residues. The CDR3 sequence: CATSDSNGQGKAFF. The CDR3 DNA follows: TGTGCCACCAGTGATTCTAATGGACAAGGGAAAGCTTTCTTT.

The J gene is TRBJ1-6, the V gene TRBV7-2; a possible D gene is TRBD1 (6 bases). Trimming took off 4 bases at V and 4 bases at J, with 8 bases between the two ends. The CDR3 runs 14 residues. Germline loops: CDR1 SGHTA, CDR2 FQGNSA. The CDR3 nucleotides are TGTGCCAGCAGCTCTACAGGGTATAATTCACCCCTCCACTTT. Encoded protein: CASSSTGYNSPLHF.

This clone was detected a few times. The chain couples TRBV7-2 to TRBJ2-7; perhaps TRBD2 as D (5 bases). Germline CDR1 is SGHTA and CDR2 is FQGNSA. V was cut by 8 bases and J by 2 bases, with 16 bases left in between. This CDR3 has 14 residues. The CDR3 bases are TGTGCCAGCCGCCCCGGGGTGAGGACCTACGAGCAGTACTTC. Translated, it gives CASRPGVRTYEQYF.

The genes are TRBV18 and TRBJ2-5; 8 bases are a match to TRBD1. CDR1 KGHSH and CDR2 LQKENI come from the germline V gene. The CDR3 runs 15 residues. The ends lost 6 bases at V and 4 bases at J; junction bases unmatched: 10. CDR3: CASSQPGTGRETQYF. CDR3 DNA: TGTGCCAGCTCTCAACCCGGGACAGGTAGAGAGACCCAGTACTTC.

J is TRBJ2-3 and V is TRBV24-1, with D perhaps matching TRBD1 (5 bases). The CDR3 contains 18 residues. Trimming pared 5 bases from V and 6 bases from J, leaving 26 bases between. Germline V gene lookup returns CDR1 KGHDR and CDR2 SFDVKD. CDR3 sequence: CATSGKGSVVQGRDTQYF. CDR3 in DNA: TGTGCCACCAGTGGCAAAGGTTCAGTGGTGCAGGGTAGGGATACGCAGTATTTT.

The chain links TRBV7-2 to TRBJ2-3, with D hard to call. The CDR3 is made up of 14 amino acids. V lost 1 base and J 6 bases, leaving 11 bases between the germline ends. Germline CDR1 SGHTA, CDR2 FQGNSA. The CDR3 region has the DNA TGTGCCAGCAGCTTAGGTACGCGGCTTGATACGCAGTATTTT. It yields the protein CASSLGTRLDTQYF.

The chain has TRBV30 and TRBJ2-7; 9 bases are shared with TRBD2. Per germline, CDR1 GTSNPN and CDR2 SVGIG (reference sequence). The CDR3 is 14 amino acids. V shed 4 bases and J 2 bases; nucleotides not matched to a gene: 6. The CDR3 DNA reads TGTGCCTGGAAACCCAGCGGGGGGCCCTACGAGCAGTACTTC. Protein product: CAWKPSGGPYEQYF.

V gene TRBV7-9 combines with J gene TRBJ1-4; TRBD1 matches 8 bases. This CDR3 is built from 15 residues. V lost 5 bases, J lost 8 bases, and 10 bases stayed unmatched. Germline values: CDR1 SEHNR, CDR2 FQNEAQ (reference sequence). In nucleotides, the CDR3 is TGTGCCAGCAGCCCTGGGACAGGTGGCGAGGAAAAACTGTTTTTT. It translates to CASSPGTGGEEKLFF.

In its sample, this clone was seen once. The chain joins TRBV7-9 to TRBJ2-7; 7 nucleotides line up with TRBD1. Germline V gene data show CDR1 as SEHNR and CDR2 as FQNEAQ (reference sequence). With 0 bases clipped from V and 5 bases from J, the junction kept 13 bases outside the gene matches. The CDR3 has 17 residues. CDR3 in amino acids: CASSLATLRQGSHEQYF. CDR3 coding DNA: TGTGCCAGCAGCTTAGCAACGCTAAGACAGGGTTCCCACGAGCAGTACTTC.

This clone came up once. The J gene is TRBJ1-4, the V gene TRBV7-2; the match to TRBD1 covers 8 bases. Germline V gene data show CDR1 as SGHTA and CDR2 as FQGNSA. CDR3 length equals 14 residues. After removal of 5 bases from V and 12 bases from J, the junction contained 11 bases not matched to a gene. The CDR3 DNA reads as TGTGCCAGCAGCCGCTTCACCGGACAGGGTCAACTGTTTTTT. This sequence encodes CASSRFTGQGQLFF.

The CDR3 sequence is CASSPGLAGVYNEQFF. CDR3 coding DNA: TGTGCCAGCAGTCCAGGACTAGCGGGAGTTTACAATGAGCAGTTCTTC. The V call is TRBV27, the J call TRBJ2-1; 13 bases agree with TRBD2. The germline CDR1 and CDR2 sequences are MNHEY and SMNVEV (reference sequence). The CDR3 extends over 16 amino acids. V shed 5 bases, J shed 4 bases, and the junction held 5 bases outside the gene matches.

V usage is TRBV18 and J usage is TRBJ2-1; D is unclear. The CDR3 loop spans 15 amino acids. Germline V gene lookup returns CDR1 KGHSH and CDR2 LQKENI. Trimming stripped 0 bases from V and 3 bases from J, with 9 bases between. The chain's CDR3 is CASSPPGSVYNEQFF. CDR3 bases: TGTGCCAGCTCACCACCCGGTTCGGTCTACAATGAGCAGTTCTTC.

This sequence joins TRBV28 and TRBJ2-5; D may be TRBD2 (6 bases). The CDR3 covers 15 residues. V shed 5 bases and J shed 5 bases, with 18 bases lying between them. CDR1 MDHEN and CDR2 SYDVKM come from the germline V gene. CDR3 amino acids: CASSPPGSGDETQYF. Written as DNA, the CDR3 is TGTGCCAGCAGTCCGCCTGGGTCGGGAGACGAGACCCAGTACTTC.

The V call is TRBV25-1, the J call TRBJ2-1; a possible D gene is TRBD2 (6 bases). The CDR3 loop spans 16 amino acids. Trimming took 5 bases from V and 3 from J, leaving 17 bases between them. From germline, CDR1 is MGHDK and CDR2 SYGVNS. The CDR3 nucleotides read TGTGCCAGCAGTCCCCTGGGGTCCGGGAGCTACAATGAGCAGTTCTTC. The encoded protein is CASSPLGSGSYNEQFF.

This clone was detected only a few times. The chain couples TRBV19 to TRBJ1-6; 9 bases are shared with TRBD1. Trimming took 6 bases from V and 5 from J; bases not matched to a gene: 8. This CDR3 contains 16 residues. In germline, CDR1 is LNHDA, CDR2 SQIVND (reference sequence). The CDR3 DNA follows: TGTGCCAGTAGCAGCCTACGACAGGGGGATAATTCACCCCTCCACTTT. Translated, it gives CASSSLRQGDNSPLHF.

The chain links TRBV25-1 to TRBJ1-5, with D perhaps matching TRBD1 (6 bases). This CDR3 contains 13 residues. V was trimmed by 8 bases and J by 3 bases, leaving 11 bases between them. CDR1 and CDR2 from the germline V gene are MGHDK and SYGVNS. CDR3: CASSTGFNQPQHF. The CDR3 DNA reads TGTGCCAGCTCAACAGGGTTCAATCAGCCCCAGCATTTT.

The CDR3: CASSEEGTTSFSYGYTF. The CDR3 bases are TGTGCCAGCAGTGAAGAGGGGACTACCTCCTTTTCCTATGGCTACACCTTC. V is TRBV6-1 and J is TRBJ1-2; TRBD1 is a possible D gene (5 bases). V was shortened by 1 base and J by 4 bases, with 19 bases between the two germline ends. Per germline, CDR1 MNHNS and CDR2 SASEGT. This CDR3 comprises 17 residues.

This clone has more than one count but fewer than ten. This sequence joins TRBV5-5 and TRBJ2-2; 8 bases align to TRBD1. Germline lookup yields CDR1 SGHKS and CDR2 YYEKEE (reference sequence). This CDR3 is 15 amino acids long. Losses at the gene ends were 5 bases for V and 4 bases for J; bases not matched to a gene: 7. Here the CDR3 DNA reads TGTGCCAGCAGGAGAGGACAGGGAATCACCGGGGAGCTGTTTTTT. It yields the protein CASRRGQGITGELFF.

The chain has TRBV7-2 and TRBJ2-7, with 10 bases identical to TRBD2. CDR1 and CDR2 (germline): SGHTA, FQGNSA. V lost 8 bases, J lost 3 bases, and 4 bases stayed unmatched. The CDR3 totals 13 residues. The chain's CDR3 is CASHSGGIYEQYF. The CDR3 DNA sequence: TGTGCCAGCCATAGCGGGGGGATCTACGAGCAGTACTTC.

The V and J genes are TRBV6-4 and TRBJ2-5; D remains unclear. Trimming stripped 1 base from V and 7 bases from J, with 4 bases between. Germline V gene lookup returns CDR1 MRHNA and CDR2 SNTAGT. The CDR3 has 11 amino acids. CDR3 sequence: CASSDCRTQYF. CDR3 nucleotide sequence: TGTGCCAGCAGTGACTGTCGGACCCAGTACTTC.

V is TRBV7-8 and J is TRBJ1-5; D call uncertain. V shed 1 base and J shed 11 bases, with 18 bases lying between them. Per germline, CDR1 SGHVS and CDR2 FQNEAQ. The CDR3 runs to 15 residues. The CDR3 loop is CASSLVFGPVEAQHF. Written as DNA, the CDR3 is TGTGCCAGCAGCTTAGTTTTCGGACCGGTGGAGGCCCAGCATTTT.

V gene TRBV4-2 combines with J gene TRBJ1-6; possibly TRBD1 for D (6 bases). The CDR3 extends over 15 amino acids. CDR1 LGHNA and CDR2 YNFKEQ come from the germline V gene. V lost 2 bases, J lost 12 bases, and 17 bases lay in between. CDR3 nucleotide sequence: TGTGCCAGCAGCCAAACGAGTATACAGGGTCAACCCCTCCACTTT. This gives the protein CASSQTSIQGQPLHF.

The chain carries TRBV19 and TRBJ1-2; TRBD1 might be the D (5 bases). The germline V gene has CDR1 LNHDA and CDR2 SQIVND (reference sequence). This CDR3 has 13 residues. The V end lost 3 bases, the J end lost 6 bases, and 11 bases lay between the germline ends. CDR3 bases: TGTGCCAGTAGTATGGTTGTGGGGCATGGCTACACCTTC. This codes for CASSMVVGHGYTF.

Points on this clone: This sample also contains other DNA sequences that code for the same CDR3. J is TRBJ2-3 and V is TRBV3-1 (or the pseudogene TRBV3-2), with TRBD2 matching over 7 bases. Per germline, CDR1 LGHDT and CDR2 YNNKEL (reference sequence). The CDR3 sequence is 16 residues long. Trimming cost V 3 bases and J 1 base; bases outside gene matches: 7. CDR3 coding DNA: TGTGCCAGCAGCCAGTTTAGCGGGTCGGGCACAGATACGCAGTATTTT. It codes for CASSQFSGSGTDTQYF.

This chain joins TRBV19 and TRBJ2-7; D gene ambiguous. Germline V gene lookup returns CDR1 LNHDA and CDR2 SQIVND (reference sequence). Trimming took off 7 bases at V and 1 base at J, with 14 bases between the two ends. This CDR3 is built from 14 residues. The chain's CDR3 is CASICGRRSYEQYF. The CDR3 nucleotides read TGTGCCAGTATTTGCGGAAGAAGGTCCTACGAGCAGTACTTC.

V and J are TRBV6-1 and TRBJ1-2, with D tentatively TRBD1 (6 bases). V lost 2 bases and J 4 bases, leaving 11 bases between the germline ends. The germline V gene has CDR1 MNHNS and CDR2 SASEGT. The CDR3 is 14 residues long. The CDR3 region has the DNA TGTGCCAGCAGTGAACGCCCAGGGGCCTATGGCTACACCTTC. It codes for CASSERPGAYGYTF.

This clone was observed once. The rearrangement uses TRBV14 and TRBJ2-3; 7 positions match TRBD2. This CDR3 is 13 amino acids long. The germline gives CDR1 SGHDN, CDR2 FVKESK. The V segment lost 6 bases and the J segment 2 bases; nucleotides outside the gene matches: 2. The CDR3 reads CASRRLATDTQYF. The CDR3 coding sequence is TGTGCCAGCAGACGACTAGCCACAGATACGCAGTATTTT.